The sequence of this T cell receptor beta chain was determined in a study of shared clonotypes between healthy human individuals. TCRdb's table, derived via immunoSEQ multiplex PCR, lists solely in-frame clones and lacks some. This table holds around 940,000 clones, less than 85% found once. Points on this clone: Distinct nucleotide sequences in the sample also encode this CDR3.

The CDR3 sequence is 12 residues long. Trimming shortened V by 4 bases and J by 3 bases, and 8 bases separated the two germline ends. Germline CDR1 is SGHDT and CDR2 is YYEEEE. The chain recombines TRBV5-6 with TRBJ2-7; D perhaps matches TRBD1 (6 bases). The sample was memory CD4+ T cells sorted from blood. Specified subset: CD45RA-negative fraction. This clonotype was obtained from a young man in good health. The CDR3 loop is CASSRGGYEQYF. The CDR3 bases are TGTGCCAGCAGCCGAGGGGGCTACGAGCAGTACTTC.